A single sample gave rise to the 27 T cell receptor beta chains below, sequenced in a study of early T cells in non-severe SARS-CoV-2 infection. A single record per CDR3 protein comes from TCRdb applying MiXCR to the 5' RACE reads. The profile shows under 85,000 distinct CDR3 sequences, more than 12% of them singletons. This sample comprised whole blood, obtained at baseline. These receptors were obtained from an adult who was a healthcare worker with PCR-confirmed SARS-CoV-2 infection or an uninfected control (not recorded which).

This clonotype showed up many times. The genes are TRBV2 and TRBJ2-5; 9 bases map to TRBD1. Per germline, CDR1 SNHLY and CDR2 FYNNEI. Trimming cost V 8 bases and J 5 bases; bases outside gene matches: 3. CDR3 size: 12 residues. CDR3 amino acids: CASGGQGETQYF. The CDR3 region has the DNA TGTGCCAGCGGGGGACAGGGTGAGACCCAGTACTTC.

The chain carries TRBV19 and TRBJ2-7; no definite D call. The CDR3 has 13 amino acids. Germline CDR1 LNHDA, CDR2 SQIVND (reference sequence). The V end was cut by 5 bases, the J end by 0 bases, with 8 bases between. The chain's CDR3 is CASSRVLSYEQYF. For the CDR3, the DNA is TGTGCCAGTAGTCGAGTGCTCTCCTACGAGCAGTACTTC.

This clonotype was seen a handful of times. V and J are TRBV2 and TRBJ2-3, with a weak D call TRBD1 (6 bases). The V gene lost 1 base and the J gene lost 0 bases, with 8 bases spanning the gap. The CDR3 has 15 residues. Germline V gene sequence: CDR1 SNHLY, CDR2 FYNNEI. CDR3 DNA sequence: TGTGCCAGCAGTGAAGTAGGGGGTAGCACAGATACGCAGTATTTT. This encodes CASSEVGGSTDTQYF. The variable domain in full, completed from reference TRBV2 and TRBJ2-3, reads EPEVTQTPSHQVTQMGQEVILRCVPISNHLYFYWYRQILGQKVEFLVSFYNNEISEKSEIFDDQFSVERPDGSNFTLKIRSTKLEDSAMYFCASSEVGGSTDTQYFGPGTRLTVL.

This rearrangement joins TRBV7-2 to TRBJ2-7, with 9 bases fitting TRBD1. Germline CDR1 SGHTA, CDR2 FQGNSA. V lost 2 bases, J lost 6 bases, and 5 bases stayed unmatched. The CDR3 sequence is 14 residues long. CDR3 amino acids: CASSLRRGQGEQYF. CDR3 DNA sequence: TGTGCCAGCAGCTTACGCAGGGGACAGGGCGAGCAGTACTTC.

CDR3 protein: CSARREATNQPQHF. The CDR3 DNA follows: TGCAGTGCTAGAAGGGAGGCGACCAATCAGCCCCAGCATTTT. V gene TRBV20-1 combines with J gene TRBJ1-5, with no clear D. V lost 2 bases and J lost 3, with 11 bases in between. The CDR3 consists of 14 residues. Germline V gives CDR1 DFQATT, CDR2 SNEGSKA (reference sequence).

This sequence joins TRBV6-6 and TRBJ1-6; D gene unclear. With 0 bases removed from V and 9 bases from J, the gap between germline ends came to 21 bases. CDR3 size: 18 residues. In germline, CDR1 is MNHNY, CDR2 SVGAGI (reference sequence). CDR3 residues: CASSYSMEVYGLFSPLHF. For the CDR3, the DNA is TGTGCCAGCAGTTACTCGATGGAGGTGTACGGCTTGTTTTCACCCCTCCACTTT.

This clonotype was seen once. The J gene is TRBJ2-5, the V gene TRBV7-7, with TRBD2 identical over 9 bases. V was pared by 2 bases and J by 3 bases, with 4 bases of the junction left unmatched. Germline assignment: CDR1 SSHAT and CDR2 FNYEAQ (reference sequence). This CDR3 comprises 15 residues. The CDR3 region has the DNA TGTGCCAGCAGCTTATCCCTAGCGGGAAAAGAGACCCAGTACTTC. The encoded protein is CASSLSLAGKETQYF.

This clonotype was seen a few times. The chain is built from TRBV19 and TRBJ2-1, with 9 nucleotides matching TRBD1. The V gene end was trimmed by 6 bases and the J gene end by 4 bases; junction bases not matched to a gene: 10. This CDR3 contains 16 residues. Germline loops: CDR1 LNHDA, CDR2 SQIVND (reference sequence). The CDR3 protein is CASRRWGTGSYNEQFF. The CDR3 nucleotides read TGTGCCAGTAGGAGGTGGGGGACAGGGTCATACAATGAGCAGTTCTTC. The full variable domain, in which reference TRBV19 and TRBJ2-1 provide the parts outside the CDR3, is DGGITQSPKYLFRKEGQNVTLSCEQNLNHDAMYWYRQDPGQGLRLIYYSQIVNDFQKGDIAEGYSVSREKKESFPLTVTSAQKNPTAFYLCASRRWGTGSYNEQFFGPGTRLTVL.

This clonotype was counted between two and nine times. The chain's CDR3 is CASSQGTSGRAPEQFF. The CDR3 DNA sequence: TGTGCCAGCAGCCAAGGCACCAGCGGGAGGGCCCCTGAGCAGTTCTTC. This rearrangement joins TRBV3-1 to TRBJ2-1; TRBD2 aligns across 10 bases. V was clipped by 1 base and J by 9 bases; unmatched bases: 9. This CDR3 spans 16 amino acids. The germline CDR1 and CDR2 sequences are LGHDT and YNNKEL (reference sequence).

This clonotype showed up just a few times. This chain links TRBV18 with TRBJ1-3; TRBD1 aligns across 9 bases. The CDR3 covers 16 residues. Trimming at V came to 3 bases and at J to 1 base, leaving 4 bases not matched to a gene. Germline values: CDR1 KGHSH, CDR2 LQKENI. The CDR3: CASSPEGQGSGNTIYF. CDR3 in DNA: TGTGCCAGCTCACCGGAAGGACAGGGGTCTGGAAACACCATATATTTT.

This rearrangement joins TRBV29-1 to TRBJ2-7, with 10 bases aligning to TRBD1. Trimming took 1 base from V and 5 from J; bases not matched to a gene: 5. There are 14 residues in the CDR3. CDR1 SQVTM and CDR2 ANQGSEA come from the germline V gene. The CDR3 nucleotides are TGCAGCGTTGAAGGCGGGACAGGGGCTAACGAGCAGTACTTC. Translation: CSVEGGTGANEQYF.

The gene calls are TRBV7-3 and TRBJ2-5; D remains unclear. The length of the CDR3 is 13 residues. Germline V CDR1 and CDR2: SGHTA, FQGTGA. Trimming removed 3 bases from V and 2 bases from J, with 7 bases in between. CDR3 DNA: TGTGCCAGCAGCTTGGAATTACAAGAGACCCAGTACTTC. Protein sequence: CASSLELQETQYF.

The rearrangement joins TRBV4-1 to TRBJ2-7; 9 bases are a match to TRBD2. V was clipped by 0 bases and J by 6 bases; unmatched bases: 9. The V gene's germline CDR1 is MGHRA and CDR2 YSYEKL. The CDR3 length is 16 residues. The CDR3 is CASSQEIGGRAREQYF. CDR3 in DNA: TGCGCCAGCAGCCAAGAGATAGGCGGGAGGGCTCGCGAGCAGTACTTC.

This clonotype was observed a handful of times. This chain connects TRBV19 to TRBJ1-5; 7 bases align to TRBD1. CDR1 is LNHDA, CDR2 SQIVND, per germline (reference sequence). The CDR3 has 17 amino acids. The trim removed 3 bases at V and 0 bases at J, leaving 8 bases unmatched. Here the CDR3 DNA reads TGTGCCAGTAGTATGGACAGGACCACCTATAGCAATCAGCCCCAGCATTTT. This sequence encodes CASSMDRTTYSNQPQHF. The complete variable domain, with remaining parts taken from reference TRBV19 and TRBJ1-5, reads DGGITQSPKYLFRKEGQNVTLSCEQNLNHDAMYWYRQDPGQGLRLIYYSQIVNDFQKGDIAEGYSVSREKKESFPLTVTSAQKNPTAFYLCASSMDRTTYSNQPQHFGDGTRLSIL.

By sample fraction, this clonotype is medium-sized (0.01 to 0.1%). The gene calls are TRBV9 and TRBJ2-7, with D perhaps given as TRBD1 or TRBD2 (5 bases each). The germline V and J ends were trimmed by 3 bases and 7 bases, with 8 bases remaining between them. The CDR3 is 11 amino acids. The germline V gene encodes CDR1 SGDLS and CDR2 YYNGEE. CDR3 sequence reads: CASSGGTEQYF. Written as DNA, the CDR3 is TGTGCCAGCAGCGGGGGGACGGAGCAGTACTTC.

The V and J genes are TRBV28 and TRBJ2-4; 7 positions match TRBD1. CDR3 size: 14 residues. Losses at the gene ends were 8 bases for V and 9 bases for J; bases not matched to a gene: 13. CDR1 and CDR2 from the germline V gene are MDHEN and SYDVKM. The CDR3 sequence is CASGKTTGVAIQYF. The CDR3 DNA sequence: TGTGCCAGCGGGAAAACCACAGGGGTAGCCATTCAGTACTTC.

This clonotype was observed at least ten times. The rearrangement links TRBV19 to TRBJ1-1; a weak D match, TRBD1 (5 bases). Germline V CDR1 and CDR2: LNHDA, SQIVND (reference sequence). The CDR3 loop spans 14 amino acids. The germline V and J ends were trimmed by 4 bases and 2 bases, with 11 bases remaining between them. CDR3 sequence (DNA): TGTGCCAGTAGTACAATGGGGGGAAACACTGAAGCTTTCTTT. Translated: CASSTMGGNTEAFF. Together with reference TRBV19 and TRBJ1-1, the CDR3 gives the full variable domain: DGGITQSPKYLFRKEGQNVTLSCEQNLNHDAMYWYRQDPGQGLRLIYYSQIVNDFQKGDIAEGYSVSREKKESFPLTVTSAQKNPTAFYLCASSTMGGNTEAFFGQGTRLTVV.

In this sample, this clonotype turned up many times. The chain couples TRBV20-1 to TRBJ2-5; 14 bases line up with TRBD2. Germline loops: CDR1 DFQATT, CDR2 SNEGSKA (reference sequence). The CDR3 spans 15 residues. Trimming cost V 5 bases and J 4 bases; bases outside gene matches: 6. The DNA for the CDR3 is TGCAGTGCTGTAGGGACTAGCGGGAGTTCAGAGACCCAGTACTTC. It yields the protein CSAVGTSGSSETQYF.

In its sample, this clonotype was seen a few times. This sequence joins TRBV12-3 or TRBV12-4 and TRBJ2-7, with no clear D. The CDR3 consists of 15 residues. Trimming cost V 2 bases and J 1 base, with 12 bases left between them. The CDR3 DNA sequence: TGTGCCAGCAGTTTAAGGGCAGGTTCTTCCTACGAGCAGTACTTC. This encodes CASSLRAGSSYEQYF.

The gene calls are TRBV7-6 and TRBJ2-4; 8 bases fit TRBD1. Trimming took 6 bases from V and 6 from J; bases not matched to a gene: 4. Germline V gives CDR1 SGHVS, CDR2 FNYEAQ. The length of the CDR3 is 13 residues. The CDR3: CASSYGQGNIQYF. The CDR3 DNA reads as TGTGCCAGCAGTTATGGACAGGGAAACATTCAGTACTTC.

The gene calls are TRBV9 and TRBJ2-5, with no clear D. Per germline, CDR1 SGDLS and CDR2 YYNGEE. The CDR3 is 12 residues long. V lost 1 base and J lost 7, with 8 bases in between. The chain's CDR3 is CASSVKSGTQYF. CDR3 nucleotides: TGTGCCAGCAGCGTAAAGTCCGGGACCCAGTACTTC.

This clonotype was picked up a small number of times. The DNA for the CDR3 is TGCAGCGTCAACCCAGGTATGGGGGCGCGATTCAATGAGCAGTTCTTC. Its protein product is CSVNPGMGARFNEQFF. This chain uses TRBV29-1 with TRBJ2-1, with D perhaps matching TRBD1 (6 bases). CDR3 length: 16 amino acids. Germline V gives CDR1 SQVTM, CDR2 ANQGSEA. V lost 6 bases to trimming and J lost 6 bases, with 24 bases between them.

The V call is TRBV7-2, the J call TRBJ2-2; perhaps TRBD1 as D (6 bases). V lost 5 bases, J lost 1 base, and 8 bases lay in between. CDR1 SGHTA and CDR2 FQGNSA come from the germline V gene. The CDR3 has 14 amino acids. The CDR3 is CASSLQGNTGELFF. CDR3 in DNA: TGTGCCAGCAGCCTACAGGGGAACACCGGGGAGCTGTTTTTT.

This clonotype has a handful of counts. The chain combines TRBV10-3 with TRBJ2-7; TRBD2 might be the D (6 bases). This CDR3 is 15 amino acids long. Trimming stripped 1 base from V and 0 bases from J, with 10 bases between. CDR1 is ENHRY, CDR2 SYGVKD, per germline. CDR3 sequence reads: CAISEWGLTSYEQYF. The CDR3, as DNA: TGTGCCATCAGTGAGTGGGGACTCACCTCCTACGAGCAGTACTTC.

This clonotype was seen a few times. The chain employs TRBV7-9 and TRBJ2-1, with D unresolved. Germline V gene lookup returns CDR1 SEHNR and CDR2 FQNEAQ (reference sequence). The V and J ends lost 2 bases and 12 bases respectively, with 23 bases between them. There are 16 residues in the CDR3. The CDR3 DNA follows: TGTGCCAGCAGCTTAATGCCACTCCCCACAGACTCGGGGCAGTTCTTC. Translated, it gives CASSLMPLPTDSGQFF.

This clonotype was counted ten times or more. This chain uses TRBV14 with TRBJ1-1, with D possibly being TRBD1 (6 bases). V shed 3 bases and J shed 0 bases, with 17 bases lying between them. The germline gives CDR1 SGHDN, CDR2 FVKESK. The CDR3 totals 17 residues. The CDR3, as DNA: TGTGCCAGCAGCCAGGTCGCAGGGGCTAGAATGAACACTGAAGCTTTCTTT. Protein product: CASSQVAGARMNTEAFF.

The V call is TRBV6-6, the J call TRBJ2-3; tentatively, D is TRBD1 or TRBD2 (5 bases each). From germline, CDR1 is MNHNY and CDR2 SVGAGI (reference sequence). V was pared by 2 bases and J by 6 bases, with 15 bases between. The length of the CDR3 is 15 residues. The DNA for the CDR3 is TGTGCCAGCAGTTACGGGGGACCGAGGCCCGATACGCAGTATTTT. It yields the protein CASSYGGPRPDTQYF.